The 12 T cell receptor beta chains below were found in one sample sequenced in a study of beta chain features in type 1 diabetes. cDNA synthesis used the whole RNA isolate, giving expressed TCRB sequences. Repertoires were generated with immunoSEQ multiplex PCR, while TCRdb's copy carries only in-frame clones and drops some. The data contain a few hundred thousand clones, about 14% of them seen just once; the ten biggest clones take up roughly 0.019%. General observations from the study: When Type 1 diabetes patients were examined, their TCRB CDR3s proved moderately but significantly shorter in all four CD4+ subsets.

Their antigens remain unidentified. The sample taken for sequencing was naive CD4+ T cells from blood. These receptors were collected from a man under 40 with type 1 diabetes.

This clone was detected only a few times. The rearrangement joins TRBV5-1 to TRBJ2-4; D perhaps matches TRBD1 (6 bases). Per germline, CDR1 SGHRS and CDR2 YFSETQ. Deletions cut 2 bases from V and 6 bases from J, with 18 bases between. The CDR3 sequence is 16 residues long. This CDR3 is CASSFGQQTPGNIQYF. The CDR3 region has the DNA TGCGCCAGCAGCTTCGGACAGCAGACTCCGGGAAACATTCAGTACTTC.

The V and J genes are TRBV11-2 and TRBJ2-4; D possibly corresponds to TRBD2 (5 bases). V was shortened by 0 bases and J by 4 bases, with 10 bases between the two germline ends. Germline V lookup: CDR1 SGHAT, CDR2 FQNNGV. CDR3 size: 15 residues. The CDR3 spells CASSLDFGSKNIQYF. The CDR3 coding sequence is TGTGCCAGCAGCTTAGATTTTGGGAGTAAAAACATTCAGTACTTC.

The table lists this clone with a count of one. V is TRBV5-1 and J is TRBJ2-5; TRBD1 matches at 7 bases. The germline V gene encodes CDR1 SGHRS and CDR2 YFSETQ. CDR3 size: 14 residues. V shed 4 bases, J shed 5 bases, and the junction held 8 bases outside the gene matches. CDR3 DNA: TGCGCCAGCAGCCCTGGACAGGCCCGGGAGACCCAGTACTTC. Protein: CASSPGQARETQYF.

The chain joins TRBV6-1 to TRBJ2-1; TRBD2 aligns across 8 bases. The CDR3 contains 15 residues. The V and J ends lost 4 bases and 4 bases, in that order; junction bases with no gene match: 6. Germline CDR1 MNHNS, CDR2 SASEGT. CDR3 DNA sequence: TGTGCCAGCAGTGTACGAGTAGCGGGGTACAATGAGCAGTTCTTC. It specifies CASSVRVAGYNEQFF.

This chain links TRBV9 with TRBJ2-1, with 8 bases fitting TRBD2. The CDR3 consists of 16 residues. Germline V gene data show CDR1 as SGDLS and CDR2 as YYNGEE. V was clipped by 5 bases and J by 6 bases; unmatched bases: 13. The chain's CDR3 is CASSKPGAGGRNEQFF. The CDR3 DNA is TGTGCCAGCAGTAAGCCAGGGGCGGGGGGCCGCAATGAGCAGTTCTTC. Full variable domain (missing parts from reference TRBV9 and TRBJ2-1): DSGVTQTPKHLITATGQRVTLRCSPRSGDLSVYWYQQSLDQGLQFLIQYYNGEERAKGNILERFSAQQFPDLHSELNLSSLELGDSALYFCASSKPGAGGRNEQFFGPGTRLTVL.

The chain uses TRBV7-2 and TRBJ2-7, with 10 bases matching TRBD2. CDR1 SGHTA and CDR2 FQGNSA come from the germline V gene. The V gene end was trimmed by 1 base and the J gene end by 6 bases; junction bases not matched to a gene: 9. The CDR3 totals 16 residues. In DNA form, the CDR3 reads TGTGCCAGCAGCTTAGTCAGGGCTAGCGGGAGCGGCGAGCAGTACTTC. This encodes CASSLVRASGSGEQYF.

This clone turned up a few times. The V and J genes are TRBV29-1 and TRBJ1-2; 7 bases agree with TRBD1. The CDR3 extends over 17 amino acids. Germline CDR1 and CDR2: SQVTM and ANQGSEA. V shed 5 bases and J 4 bases; nucleotides not matched to a gene: 19. CDR3 residues: CSVTQTGNVLLGYGYTF. The CDR3 nucleotides are TGCAGCGTTACCCAGACAGGGAACGTATTATTAGGCTATGGCTACACCTTC.

In this sample, this clone turned up a few times. The rearrangement uses TRBV7-2 and TRBJ2-7; D might be TRBD1 (6 bases). Germline V gene data show CDR1 as SGHTA and CDR2 as FQGNSA. Trimming shortened V by 2 bases and J by 3 bases, and 14 bases separated the two germline ends. This CDR3 is built from 15 residues. The CDR3, as DNA: TGTGCCAGCAGCTTAAGGGACACGGGCAACTACGAGCAGTACTTC. It encodes CASSLRDTGNYEQYF.

The chain has TRBV7-9 and TRBJ1-2, with D unresolved. This CDR3 has 13 amino acids. The V gene's germline CDR1 is SEHNR and CDR2 FQNEAQ (reference sequence). The V and J ends lost 1 base and 3 bases respectively, with 6 bases between them. The CDR3 loop reads CASSLGADYGYTF. CDR3 nucleotides: TGTGCCAGCAGCTTAGGGGCAGACTATGGCTACACCTTC.

In its sample, this clone was seen a few times. The J gene is TRBJ2-5, the V gene TRBV9, with 11 bases matching TRBD2. The CDR3 contains 16 residues. Germline CDR1 SGDLS, CDR2 YYNGEE. Trimming cost V 0 bases and J 1 base; bases outside gene matches: 2. CDR3 sequence (DNA): TGTGCCAGCAGCGTAGCTAGCGGGAGGACCCAAGAGACCCAGTACTTC. The encoded protein is CASSVASGRTQETQYF.

The V gene is TRBV7-2, the J gene TRBJ2-3, with TRBD1 matching 12 bases. The CDR3 length is 15 residues. The germline V gene encodes CDR1 SGHTA and CDR2 FQGNSA. V shed 4 bases and J 6 bases; nucleotides not matched to a gene: 5. As DNA, the CDR3 is TGTGCCAGCAGCTCCAGGGGACAGGGGGCCGATACGCAGTATTTT. Protein sequence: CASSSRGQGADTQYF.

The V gene is TRBV29-1, the J gene TRBJ2-2; tentative D call: TRBD2 (7 bases). The V end was cut by 7 bases, the J end by 7 bases, with 22 bases between. CDR1 is SQVTM, CDR2 ANQGSEA, per germline. The CDR3 sequence is 15 residues long. In DNA, the CDR3 is TGCAGCGCCCTAATGGGGGGGGCGCGTAGCGGGGAGCTGTTTTTT. This gives the protein CSALMGGARSGELFF.